A selection of T cell receptor beta chains follows, all from one sample in a study of sequential checkpoint blockade in melanoma. TCRdb keeps only in-frame clones here, not all; method: immunoSEQ multiplex PCR. The data hold approximately 11,000 clones, with around 69% observed a single time. Sequenced material: CD8+ T cells sorted from blood (inferred from file names), taken from a patient given nivolumab and ipilimumab in sequence. These receptors originate from a human donor with melanoma. The CDR3 runs from the conserved cysteine through the conserved F or W. Each record gives: D gene, CDR3 length, J gene, clone size, V gene, CDR3 protein, CDR3 DNA. The D gene is left open where the match is weak. The listing skips clone size in some rows; elsewhere it reads once, few, many or a size class.

d_call: TRBD1; cdr3_length: 14; j_call: TRBJ2-7; clone_size: NA; v_call: TRBV27; cdr3_aa: CASSPQGASYEQYF; cdr3_nt: TGTGCCAGCAGTCCACAGGGGGCCTCCTACGAGCAGTACTTC
d_call: TRBD1; cdr3_length: 15; j_call: TRBJ1-2; clone_size: NA; v_call: TRBV13; cdr3_aa: CASSVGQGFNYGYTF; cdr3_nt: TGCGCCAGCAGCGTGGGACAGGGATTCAACTATGGCTACACCTTC
d_call: NA; cdr3_length: 12; j_call: TRBJ2-7; clone_size: few; v_call: TRBV7-9; cdr3_aa: CASSSDRYEQYF; cdr3_nt: TGTGCCAGCAGCTCCGACAGATACGAGCAGTACTTC
d_call: NA; cdr3_length: 14; j_call: TRBJ1-6; clone_size: NA; v_call: TRBV6-5; cdr3_aa: CASSYGGLNSPLHF; cdr3_nt: TGTGCCAGCAGTTACGGGGGCCTTAATTCACCCCTCCACTTT
d_call: NA; cdr3_length: 12; j_call: TRBJ1-1; clone_size: NA; v_call: TRBV18; cdr3_aa: CASSVGAGEAFF; cdr3_nt: TGTGCCAGCTCCGTGGGGGCTGGTGAAGCTTTCTTT
d_call: TRBD2; cdr3_length: 14; j_call: TRBJ2-7; clone_size: once; v_call: TRBV28; cdr3_aa: CASSLSGTVYEQYF; cdr3_nt: TGTGCCAGCAGTTTAAGCGGGACCGTCTACGAGCAGTACTTC
d_call: NA; cdr3_length: 16; j_call: TRBJ1-5; clone_size: few; v_call: TRBV19; cdr3_aa: CASKSSQGFGNQPQHF; cdr3_nt: TGTGCCAGTAAGTCTAGTCAGGGTTTTGGCAATCAGCCCCAGCATTTT
d_call: TRBD1; cdr3_length: 16; j_call: TRBJ2-7; clone_size: NA; v_call: TRBV25-1; cdr3_aa: CASSELGTGGIYEQYF; cdr3_nt: TGTGCCAGCAGTGAACTTGGGACAGGGGGAATCTACGAGCAGTACTTC
d_call: TRBD1; cdr3_length: 16; j_call: TRBJ2-3; clone_size: NA; v_call: TRBV7-7; cdr3_aa: CASSRPGQVSTDTQYF; cdr3_nt: TGTGCTAGCAGCCGTCCCGGACAGGTTAGCACAGATACGCAGTATTTT
d_call: NA; cdr3_length: 13; j_call: TRBJ1-6; clone_size: NA; v_call: TRBV2; cdr3_aa: CASSEWLGSPLHF; cdr3_nt: TGTGCCAGCAGTGAGTGGCTTGGCTCACCCCTCCACTTT
d_call: TRBD1; cdr3_length: 14; j_call: TRBJ2-7; clone_size: once; v_call: TRBV13; cdr3_aa: CASSLEGGLYEQYF; cdr3_nt: TGTGCCAGCAGCTTAGAAGGGGGCCTCTACGAGCAGTACTTC
d_call: TRBD1; cdr3_length: 16; j_call: TRBJ2-7; clone_size: NA; v_call: TRBV4-3; cdr3_aa: CASSQDWGTGLYEQYF; cdr3_nt: TGCGCCAGCAGCCAAGATTGGGGGACAGGGCTATACGAGCAGTACTTC
d_call: TRBD1; cdr3_length: 16; j_call: TRBJ2-7; clone_size: NA; v_call: TRBV7-9; cdr3_aa: CASSLGTGITPYEQYF; cdr3_nt: TGTGCCAGCAGCTTGGGGACAGGGATTACTCCCTACGAGCAGTACTTC
d_call: TRBD2; cdr3_length: 20; j_call: TRBJ2-3; clone_size: NA; v_call: TRBV9; cdr3_aa: CASSTPLRTSGRYLTDTQYF; cdr3_nt: TGTGCCAGCAGCACGCCCCTCCGGACTAGCGGGAGATACCTCACAGATACGCAGTATTTT
d_call: NA; cdr3_length: 14; j_call: TRBJ1-3; clone_size: NA; v_call: TRBV19; cdr3_aa: CASSLGLGGNTIYF; cdr3_nt: TGTGCCAGTAGTTTAGGCCTGGGCGGAAACACCATATATTTT
d_call: TRBD1; cdr3_length: 13; j_call: TRBJ2-7; clone_size: NA; v_call: TRBV7-8; cdr3_aa: CASSTDRGYEQYF; cdr3_nt: TGTGCCAGCAGCACGGACAGGGGATACGAGCAGTACTTC
d_call: TRBD2; cdr3_length: 16; j_call: TRBJ2-3; clone_size: once; v_call: TRBV4-1; cdr3_aa: CASSQVPSGAVDTQYF; cdr3_nt: TGCGCCAGCAGCCAAGTTCCTAGCGGGGCCGTAGATACGCAGTATTTT
d_call: TRBD1; cdr3_length: 15; j_call: TRBJ1-1; clone_size: NA; v_call: TRBV5-1; cdr3_aa: CASSPRGQGDTEAFF; cdr3_nt: TGCGCCAGCAGCCCAAGGGGACAGGGGGACACTGAAGCTTTCTTT
d_call: NA; cdr3_length: 18; j_call: TRBJ2-1; clone_size: NA; v_call: TRBV4-1; cdr3_aa: CASSHLSGTKSSYNEQFF; cdr3_nt: TGCGCCAGCAGCCATTTATCCGGGACAAAGAGCTCCTACAATGAGCAGTTCTTC
d_call: TRBD1; cdr3_length: 15; j_call: TRBJ2-7; clone_size: NA; v_call: TRBV27; cdr3_aa: CASSRVGTGTHEQYF; cdr3_nt: TGTGCCAGCAGTCGAGTGGGGACAGGGACCCACGAGCAGTACTTC
d_call: NA; cdr3_length: 14; j_call: TRBJ2-7; clone_size: NA; v_call: TRBV27; cdr3_aa: CASSLLAEAYEQYF; cdr3_nt: TGTGCCAGCAGTTTACTTGCAGAGGCCTACGAGCAGTACTTC
d_call: NA; cdr3_length: 14; j_call: TRBJ1-3; clone_size: NA; v_call: TRBV28; cdr3_aa: CASSFPGAGNTIYF; cdr3_nt: TGTGCCAGCAGTTTTCCAGGGGCAGGAAACACCATATATTTT
d_call: NA; cdr3_length: 13; j_call: TRBJ2-7; clone_size: NA; v_call: TRBV4-3; cdr3_aa: CASSPGTTYEQYF; cdr3_nt: TGCGCCAGCAGCCCCGGGACAACCTACGAGCAGTACTTC
d_call: NA; cdr3_length: 12; j_call: TRBJ2-7; clone_size: few; v_call: TRBV10-3; cdr3_aa: CAISDQVHEQYF; cdr3_nt: TGTGCCATCAGTGATCAGGTGCACGAGCAGTACTTC
d_call: TRBD1; cdr3_length: 15; j_call: TRBJ2-7; clone_size: NA; v_call: TRBV4-1; cdr3_aa: CASSQEGQLSYEQYF; cdr3_nt: TGCGCCAGCAGCCAAGAGGGACAGCTCTCCTACGAGCAGTACTTC
d_call: TRBD1; cdr3_length: 15; j_call: TRBJ2-7; clone_size: NA; v_call: TRBV27; cdr3_aa: CASSSLDRAAYEQYF; cdr3_nt: TGTGCCAGCAGTTCCCTTGACAGGGCGGCCTACGAGCAGTACTTC
d_call: TRBD1; cdr3_length: 13; j_call: TRBJ1-2; clone_size: few; v_call: TRBV30; cdr3_aa: CAWSLTGVRGYTF; cdr3_nt: TGTGCCTGGAGTCTGACAGGGGTCCGTGGCTACACCTTC
d_call: TRBD1; cdr3_length: 16; j_call: TRBJ2-1; clone_size: NA; v_call: TRBV4-3; cdr3_aa: CASSQEGQGIHNEQFF; cdr3_nt: TGCGCCAGCAGCCAAGAGGGACAGGGGATACACAATGAGCAGTTCTTC
d_call: TRBD1; cdr3_length: 14; j_call: TRBJ2-7; clone_size: NA; v_call: TRBV27; cdr3_aa: CASSWGQGRHEQYF; cdr3_nt: TGTGCCAGCAGTTGGGGACAGGGGAGACACGAGCAGTACTTC
d_call: NA; cdr3_length: 14; j_call: TRBJ1-1; clone_size: NA; v_call: TRBV18; cdr3_aa: CASSPYSGGTEAFF; cdr3_nt: TGTGCCAGCTCACCTTACTCGGGGGGCACTGAAGCTTTCTTT
d_call: NA; cdr3_length: 15; j_call: TRBJ1-2; clone_size: NA; v_call: TRBV10-1; cdr3_aa: CASSESPGGNYGYTF; cdr3_nt: TGCGCCAGCAGTGAGTCCCCGGGGGGCAACTATGGCTACACCTTC
d_call: TRBD1; cdr3_length: 14; j_call: TRBJ2-4; clone_size: NA; v_call: TRBV5-6; cdr3_aa: CASMAGTGDNIQYF; cdr3_nt: TGTGCCAGCATGGCCGGGACAGGGGACAACATTCAGTACTTC
d_call: NA; cdr3_length: 14; j_call: TRBJ1-1; clone_size: NA; v_call: TRBV25-1; cdr3_aa: CATKTGAHNTEAFF; cdr3_nt: TGTGCCACCAAGACAGGCGCGCATAACACTGAAGCTTTCTTT
d_call: TRBD1; cdr3_length: 14; j_call: TRBJ2-7; clone_size: NA; v_call: TRBV28; cdr3_aa: CASGRQGAGGEQYF; cdr3_nt: TGTGCCAGCGGAAGACAGGGGGCAGGGGGCGAGCAGTACTTC
d_call: TRBD2; cdr3_length: 14; j_call: TRBJ2-2; clone_size: NA; v_call: TRBV9; cdr3_aa: CASSLAGGRGELFF; cdr3_nt: TGTGCCAGCAGCCTAGCGGGGGGGCGCGGGGAGCTGTTTTTT
d_call: NA; cdr3_length: 15; j_call: TRBJ1-2; clone_size: NA; v_call: TRBV15; cdr3_aa: CATSRPGAGDYGYTF; cdr3_nt: TGTGCCACCAGCAGGCCGGGAGCCGGGGACTATGGCTACACCTTC
d_call: TRBD1; cdr3_length: 15; j_call: TRBJ1-2; clone_size: once; v_call: TRBV2; cdr3_aa: CASSHDPQGFYGYTF; cdr3_nt: TGTGCCAGCAGCCATGACCCACAGGGGTTTTACGGCTACACCTTC
d_call: NA; cdr3_length: 16; j_call: TRBJ2-1; clone_size: NA; v_call: TRBV4-3; cdr3_aa: CASSQGVGAYYNEQFF; cdr3_nt: TGCGCCAGCAGCCAAGGCGTGGGGGCCTATTACAATGAGCAGTTCTTC
d_call: NA; cdr3_length: 16; j_call: TRBJ2-3; clone_size: NA; v_call: TRBV5-4; cdr3_aa: CASSARDSLSTDTQYF; cdr3_nt: TGTGCCAGCAGCGCCCGGGACTCCCTTAGCACAGATACGCAGTATTTT
d_call: NA; cdr3_length: 14; j_call: TRBJ1-1; clone_size: once; v_call: TRBV27; cdr3_aa: CASSLYTGGTEAFF; cdr3_nt: TGTGCCAGCAGTTTATATACGGGGGGAACTGAAGCTTTCTTT
d_call: NA; cdr3_length: 13; j_call: TRBJ2-1; clone_size: NA; v_call: TRBV7-6; cdr3_aa: CASSFGRYNEQFF; cdr3_nt: TGTGCCAGCAGCTTTGGCAGATACAATGAGCAGTTCTTC
d_call: NA; cdr3_length: 12; j_call: TRBJ2-2; clone_size: NA; v_call: TRBV27; cdr3_aa: CASSPLTGELFF; cdr3_nt: TGTGCCAGCAGTCCACTAACCGGGGAGCTGTTTTTT
d_call: TRBD1; cdr3_length: 13; j_call: TRBJ2-1; clone_size: NA; v_call: TRBV15; cdr3_aa: CATSNLQGNEQFF; cdr3_nt: TGTGCCACCAGCAACCTACAGGGGAATGAGCAGTTCTTC
d_call: TRBD1; cdr3_length: 12; j_call: TRBJ1-2; clone_size: few; v_call: TRBV29-1; cdr3_aa: CSVPGTGVGYTF; cdr3_nt: TGCAGCGTCCCCGGGACAGGGGTTGGCTACACCTTC
d_call: NA; cdr3_length: 14; j_call: TRBJ2-1; clone_size: NA; v_call: TRBV6-4; cdr3_aa: CASSGDPSVDEQFF; cdr3_nt: TGTGCCAGCAGTGGCGACCCTAGCGTGGATGAGCAGTTCTTC
d_call: TRBD1; cdr3_length: 17; j_call: TRBJ2-7; clone_size: NA; v_call: TRBV27; cdr3_aa: CASRKHPAGTGPYEQYF; cdr3_nt: TGTGCCAGCAGGAAACACCCCGCCGGGACAGGTCCCTACGAGCAGTACTTC
d_call: TRBD1; cdr3_length: 13; j_call: TRBJ1-1; clone_size: few; v_call: TRBV5-6; cdr3_aa: CASSSGTVTEAFF; cdr3_nt: TGTGCCAGCAGCTCGGGGACAGTTACTGAAGCTTTCTTT
d_call: NA; cdr3_length: 16; j_call: TRBJ2-2; clone_size: NA; v_call: TRBV28; cdr3_aa: CASSSFRGEATGELFF; cdr3_nt: TGTGCCAGCAGTTCGTTCAGGGGTGAGGCAACCGGGGAGCTGTTTTTT
d_call: NA; cdr3_length: 15; j_call: TRBJ2-5; clone_size: once; v_call: TRBV7-2; cdr3_aa: CASSLGTRSRGTQYF; cdr3_nt: TGTGCCAGCAGCTTAGGTACTCGGTCTCGAGGGACCCAGTACTTC
d_call: NA; cdr3_length: 14; j_call: TRBJ2-7; clone_size: NA; v_call: TRBV7-8; cdr3_aa: CASSFYGREGEQYF; cdr3_nt: TGTGCCAGCAGCTTCTACGGGAGAGAAGGGGAGCAGTACTTC
d_call: TRBD1; cdr3_length: 15; j_call: TRBJ1-2; clone_size: NA; v_call: TRBV28; cdr3_aa: CASRLPQGANYGYTF; cdr3_nt: TGTGCCAGCAGACTTCCTCAGGGGGCCAACTATGGCTACACCTTC
d_call: NA; cdr3_length: 17; j_call: TRBJ2-4; clone_size: NA; v_call: TRBV11-2; cdr3_aa: CASRPTVRGSAKNIQYF; cdr3_nt: TGTGCCAGCAGACCAACAGTGAGAGGGTCGGCCAAAAACATTCAGTACTTC
d_call: NA; cdr3_length: 16; j_call: TRBJ2-7; clone_size: NA; v_call: TRBV4-1; cdr3_aa: CASSLGSYLSSYEQYF; cdr3_nt: TGCGCCAGCAGCCTCGGGTCCTATTTGAGCTCCTACGAGCAGTACTTC